This passage covers 22 T cell receptor beta chains from one sample sequenced in a study of blood T cells in healthy people across ages. The use of a sample-barcoded 5' primer and a J-beta primer mix characterized a second PCR of roughly 6 to 12 cycles. MiXCR, applied by TCRdb to the 5' RACE reads, yields one record per CDR3 protein. Of approximately 1.5 million distinct CDR3 sequences in the sample, 35% to 45% were seen once. The sequencing input was blood. These receptors were obtained from a woman between 18 and 29 years old in good health.

The chain employs TRBV10-3 and TRBJ2-7; no clear D. The CDR3 extends over 15 amino acids. Germline-derived CDR1 and CDR2 are ENHRY and SYGVKD. The V end was cut by 0 bases, the J end by 0 bases, with 9 bases between. CDR3: CAISESGVSSYEQYF. For the CDR3, the DNA is TGTGCCATCAGTGAGTCAGGCGTAAGCTCCTACGAGCAGTACTTC.

The chain carries TRBV7-2 and TRBJ1-4; D is unclear. V lost 1 base, J lost 8 bases, and 17 bases lay in between. The CDR3 has 16 residues. Germline CDR1 reads SGHTA; CDR2 reads FQGNSA. CDR3 loop: CASSLDGPLTLEKLFF. CDR3 DNA sequence: TGTGCCAGCAGCTTAGATGGGCCCCTCACCCTGGAAAAACTGTTTTTT.

This clonotype was seen many times. The chain carries TRBV13 and TRBJ2-3; 9 bases are a match to TRBD2. The CDR3 sequence is 15 residues long. Trimming cost V 5 bases and J 0 bases; bases outside gene matches: 3. Germline-derived CDR1 and CDR2 are PRHDT and FYEKMQ (reference sequence). The CDR3 region is CASSATSGSTDTQYF. The CDR3, as DNA: TGTGCCAGCAGCGCTACTAGCGGGAGCACAGATACGCAGTATTTT.

The chain links TRBV7-2 to TRBJ2-1, with D possibly being TRBD1 or TRBD2 (5 bases each). The CDR3 consists of 15 residues. Germline values: CDR1 SGHTA, CDR2 FQGNSA. V lost 8 bases and J lost 0, with 14 bases in between. CDR3 DNA: TGTGCCAGCGCCGGGGCAGGGAGCTCCTACAATGAGCAGTTCTTC. Its translation: CASAGAGSSYNEQFF.

The CDR3, as DNA: TGTGCCAGCAGCTTAGCGCGGGAGGGAGCCTACAATGAGCAGTTCTTC. This gives the protein CASSLAREGAYNEQFF. The V and J genes are TRBV7-8 and TRBJ2-1, with 9 bases matching TRBD2. The CDR3 extends over 16 amino acids. V shed 0 bases, J shed 2 bases, and the junction held 2 bases outside the gene matches. The V gene's germline CDR1 is SGHVS and CDR2 FQNEAQ.

At least ten counts were recorded for this clonotype. J is TRBJ2-3 and V is TRBV5-1; TRBD2 might be the D (5 bases). This CDR3 is built from 14 residues. Deletions cut 0 bases from V and 6 bases from J, with 11 bases between. Germline loops: CDR1 SGHRS, CDR2 YFSETQ. CDR3 DNA sequence: TGCGCCAGCAGCTTGGCCGGTGGGGAGGATACGCAGTATTTT. It encodes CASSLAGGEDTQYF.

The CDR3 region is CASSLGLAGGTQYF. DNA for the CDR3: TGTGCCAGCAGTTTGGGACTAGCGGGAGGTACGCAGTATTTT. The chain uses TRBV6-5 and TRBJ2-3; 15 nucleotides match TRBD2. CDR1 and CDR2 (germline): MNHEY, SVGAGI. The CDR3 length is 14 residues. V gave up 4 bases and J gave up 8 bases; unmatched junction bases: 1.

V usage is TRBV7-2 and J usage is TRBJ2-7; D ambiguous. From germline, CDR1 is SGHTA and CDR2 FQGNSA. The CDR3 runs to 14 residues. Trimming pared 4 bases from V and 1 base from J, leaving 11 bases between. The CDR3 DNA follows: TGTGCCAGCAGCTCCTACATGAAATCCTACGAGCAGTACTTC. Its translation: CASSSYMKSYEQYF.

This rearrangement joins TRBV6-5 to TRBJ1-1, with D perhaps matching TRBD1 (5 bases). In germline, CDR1 is MNHEY, CDR2 SVGAGI. Trimming pared 2 bases from V and 3 bases from J, leaving 10 bases between. The CDR3 is 14 amino acids. The CDR3 sequence is CASSYGDGDTEAFF. CDR3 sequence (DNA): TGTGCCAGCAGTTACGGGGACGGAGACACTGAAGCTTTCTTT.

A few counts support this clonotype. V is TRBV4-2 and J is TRBJ2-4; D gene ambiguous. The DNA end is more similar to TRBJ2-7, so the J call may be wrong. The CDR3 has 15 amino acids. In germline, CDR1 is LGHNA, CDR2 YNFKEQ. CDR3 sequence: CASSHPSTNTYEQYF. CDR3 nucleotides: TGTGCCAGCAGCCACCCCTCGACAAACACCTACGAGCAGTACTTC.

The genes are TRBV29-1 and TRBJ2-1; D is perhaps TRBD1 (5 bases). The ends were cut back, 3 bases at V and 0 bases at J, with 9 bases in the middle. CDR1 SQVTM and CDR2 ANQGSEA come from the germline V gene. This CDR3 has 14 residues. The CDR3 sequence: CSVEGLSSYNEQFF. The CDR3 DNA reads as TGCAGCGTTGAGGGGCTAAGCTCCTACAATGAGCAGTTCTTC.

The gene calls are TRBV24-1 and TRBJ2-3; D ambiguous. In germline, CDR1 is KGHDR, CDR2 SFDVKD. V lost 6 bases to trimming and J lost 6 bases, with 9 bases between them. The length of the CDR3 is 12 residues. The DNA of the CDR3 is TGTGCCACCAGTAAGAGGATGGATACGCAGTATTTT. It translates to CATSKRMDTQYF.

This clonotype was picked up a small number of times. CDR3 sequence reads: CASSESILGASNQPQHF. In DNA form, the CDR3 reads TGTGCCAGCAGTGAAAGCATACTGGGGGCGAGCAATCAGCCCCAGCATTTT. The V gene is TRBV2, the J gene TRBJ1-5; possibly TRBD1 for D (6 bases). Germline-derived CDR1 and CDR2 are SNHLY and FYNNEI. The V gene lost 2 bases and the J gene lost 1 base, with 15 bases spanning the gap. The CDR3 covers 17 residues.

As regards this clonotype: One end of the junction does not line up with germline, which may come from a read error. The rearrangement uses TRBV15 and TRBJ1-5, with D possibly matching TRBD1 (5 bases). The germline CDR1 and CDR2 sequences are LNHNV and YYDKDF (reference sequence). This CDR3 comprises 13 residues. The CDR3 here is CATGREMNQPQHF. The DNA of the CDR3 is TGTGCCACCGGCAGGGAGATGAATCAGCCCCAGCATTTT.

The chain combines TRBV6-2 or TRBV6-3 with TRBJ2-4, with D maybe TRBD1 (5 bases). Matching the DNA end better, TRBJ2-7 makes the J call doubtful. This CDR3 has 12 amino acids. Germline V gene sequence: CDR1 MNHEY, CDR2 SVGEGT. The CDR3 region has the DNA TGTGCCAGCAAAGGGGATGCCTACGAGCAGTACTTC. Encoded protein: CASKGDAYEQYF.

This chain connects TRBV5-5 to TRBJ2-3; D possibly matches TRBD1 or TRBD2 (5 bases each). Germline V gene lookup returns CDR1 SGHKS and CDR2 YYEKEE (reference sequence). This CDR3 region has 16 residues. Between the trimmed V and J ends, which lost 4 bases and 2 bases, there was a span of 17 bases. Here the CDR3 reads CASSLARGVITDTQYF. The CDR3 nucleotides read TGTGCCAGCAGCCTGGCAAGAGGGGTGATCACAGATACGCAGTATTTT.

J is TRBJ2-4 and V is TRBV7-2, with 7 bases fitting TRBD1. Unmatched junction bases numbered 5, after V lost 1 base and J lost 8 bases. Germline V gene data show CDR1 as SGHTA and CDR2 as FQGNSA. The CDR3 is 14 amino acids. The CDR3 loop reads CASSLVGGADIQYF. As DNA, the CDR3 is TGTGCCAGCAGCTTAGTAGGGGGCGCGGACATTCAGTACTTC.

J is TRBJ2-1 and V is TRBV7-9; D may be TRBD2 (5 bases). Trimming removed 0 bases at V and 7 bases at J, with 16 bases between. The CDR3 covers 16 residues. Germline CDR1 SEHNR, CDR2 FQNEAQ (reference sequence). The CDR3 DNA reads TGTGCCAGCAGCTTAGCTCGGGGAGCCCAGAAAAATGAGCAGTTCTTC. Its protein product is CASSLARGAQKNEQFF. Looking up the rest from reference TRBV7-9 and TRBJ2-1 gives the full variable domain: DTGVSQNPRHKITKRGQNVTFRCDPISEHNRLYWYRQTLGQGPEFLTYFQNEAQLEKSRLLSDRFSAERPKGSFSTLEIQRTEQGDSAMYLCASSLARGAQKNEQFFGPGTRLTVL.

The sample holds a few counts of this clonotype. The V call is TRBV4-1, the J call TRBJ2-1; D might be TRBD1 or TRBD2, each matching 5 bases. Per the germline V gene, CDR1 is MGHRA and CDR2 is YSYEKL. V dropped 0 bases and J dropped 9 bases, with 15 bases sitting between them. This CDR3 region has 15 residues. CDR3 sequence reads: CASSQDRVGAGEQFF. The CDR3 nucleotides are TGCGCCAGCAGCCAAGATAGAGTCGGGGCTGGTGAGCAGTTCTTC.

This chain uses TRBV2 with TRBJ1-5; no firm D call. Germline lookup yields CDR1 SNHLY and CDR2 FYNNEI. The germline V and J ends were trimmed by 4 bases and 7 bases, with 8 bases remaining between them. CDR3 length equals 12 residues. As DNA, the CDR3 is TGTGCCAGCAGTGCCATCGGACAGCCCCAGCATTTT. Translation gives CASSAIGQPQHF. Drawing the rest from reference TRBV2 and TRBJ1-5, the complete variable domain is EPEVTQTPSHQVTQMGQEVILRCVPISNHLYFYWYRQILGQKVEFLVSFYNNEISEKSEIFDDQFSVERPDGSNFTLKIRSTKLEDSAMYFCASSAIGQPQHFGDGTRLSIL.

This chain joins TRBV25-1 and TRBJ2-7, with TRBD2 as a possible D gene (5 bases). This CDR3 contains 13 residues. Trimming pared 4 bases from V and 5 bases from J, leaving 12 bases between. In germline, CDR1 is MGHDK, CDR2 SYGVNS. The CDR3 sequence is CASSGREGHEQYF. The DNA for the CDR3 is TGTGCCAGCAGTGGTCGGGAAGGCCACGAGCAGTACTTC.

V and J are TRBV6-2 or TRBV6-3 and TRBJ2-1; TRBD1 aligns across 7 bases. Germline assignment: CDR1 MNHEY and CDR2 SVGEGT. V dropped 6 bases and J dropped 4; count of bases not matched to a gene: 6. The CDR3 consists of 14 residues. The CDR3 loop reads CASSLDRTYNEQFF. CDR3 DNA: TGTGCCAGCAGCCTGGACAGGACTTACAATGAGCAGTTCTTC.